This T cell receptor beta chain was sequenced for a study of cytomegalovirus exposure and HLA in healthy donors. From the 120-subject validation cohort, which was separate from the approximately 670-subject first cohort, the donors were drawn. V was pared by 5 bases and J by 2 bases, with 16 bases between. The CDR3 length is 17 residues. Per the germline V gene, CDR1 is MNHEY and CDR2 is SMNVEV (reference sequence). Study-level points and caveats: In vitro confirmation showed a few CMV-associated chains to be CMV antigen specific.

Sequencing used immunoSEQ multiplex PCR; TCRdb keeps in-frame clones, though not all of them. Here the sample spans tens of thousands of clones, just over 90% being singletons. Points on this clone: What it recognizes is unknown.

This TCR was recovered from a man aged 30-40 years in good health and CMV-seronegative. The V call is TRBV27, the J call TRBJ1-6; a weak D match, TRBD1 (6 bases). The sequenced sample consisted of PBMCs. The CDR3 protein is CASSPGQPSAYNSPLHF. The DNA for the CDR3 is TGTGCCAGCAGTCCGGGACAACCGAGCGCCTATAATTCACCCCTCCACTTT.